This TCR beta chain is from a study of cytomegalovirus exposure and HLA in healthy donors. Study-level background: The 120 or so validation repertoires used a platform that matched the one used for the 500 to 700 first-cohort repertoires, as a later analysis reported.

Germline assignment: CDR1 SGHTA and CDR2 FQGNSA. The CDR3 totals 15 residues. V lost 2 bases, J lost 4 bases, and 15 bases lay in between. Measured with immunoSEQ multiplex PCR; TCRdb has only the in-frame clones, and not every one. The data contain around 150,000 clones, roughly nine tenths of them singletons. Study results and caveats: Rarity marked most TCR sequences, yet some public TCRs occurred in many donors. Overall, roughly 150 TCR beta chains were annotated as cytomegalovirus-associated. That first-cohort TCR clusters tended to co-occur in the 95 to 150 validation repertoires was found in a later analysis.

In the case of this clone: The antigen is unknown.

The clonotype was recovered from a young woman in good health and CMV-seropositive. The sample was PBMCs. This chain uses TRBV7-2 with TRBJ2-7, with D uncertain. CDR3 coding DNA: TGTGCCAGCAGCTTACCCCTGGGCCTAACATACGAGCAGTACTTC. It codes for CASSLPLGLTYEQYF.